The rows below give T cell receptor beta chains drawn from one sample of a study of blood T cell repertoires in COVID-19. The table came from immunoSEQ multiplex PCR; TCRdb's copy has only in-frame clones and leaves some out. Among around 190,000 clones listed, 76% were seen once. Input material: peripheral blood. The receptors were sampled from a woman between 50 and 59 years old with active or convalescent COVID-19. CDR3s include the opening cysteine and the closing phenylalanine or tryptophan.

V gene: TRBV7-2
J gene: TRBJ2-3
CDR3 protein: CASSSRTVRKDTQYF

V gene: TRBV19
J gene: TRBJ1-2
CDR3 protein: CASSPGLSRGYTF

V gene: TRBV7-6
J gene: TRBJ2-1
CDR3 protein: CASSPQAGGYYNEQFF

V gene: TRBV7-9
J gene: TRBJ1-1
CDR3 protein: CASSLAQGADTEAFF

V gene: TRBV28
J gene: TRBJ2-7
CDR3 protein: CASSPGGAGLPGEQYF

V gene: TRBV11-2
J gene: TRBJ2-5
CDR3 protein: CASSVLGRGETQYF

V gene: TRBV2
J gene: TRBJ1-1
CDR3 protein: CASSFQGIVTEAFF

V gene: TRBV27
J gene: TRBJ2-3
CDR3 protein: CASSLLAGGGADTQYF

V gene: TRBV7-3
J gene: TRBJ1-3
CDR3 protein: CASSFTGGSGNTIYF

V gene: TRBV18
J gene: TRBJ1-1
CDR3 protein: CASSTTPGQPFEAFF

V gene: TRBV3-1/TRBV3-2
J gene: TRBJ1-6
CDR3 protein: CASSLQDRPLGSPLHF

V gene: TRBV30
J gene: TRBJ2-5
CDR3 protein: CAWTPGLAVQETQYF

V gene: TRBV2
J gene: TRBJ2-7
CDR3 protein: CASSEREGAFYEQYF

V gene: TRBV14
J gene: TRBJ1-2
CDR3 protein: CASSHSGTGFSGYTF

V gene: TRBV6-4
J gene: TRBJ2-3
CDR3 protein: CASSLQGLSTDTQYF

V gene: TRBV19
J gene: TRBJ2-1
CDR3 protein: CASSYGGLNEQFF

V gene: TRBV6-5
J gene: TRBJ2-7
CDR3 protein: CASRDPGQGSYEQYF

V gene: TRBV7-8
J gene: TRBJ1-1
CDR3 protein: CASSFRGGGQGTEAFF

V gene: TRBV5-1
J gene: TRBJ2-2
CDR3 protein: CASSTLGLGQGKAGELFF

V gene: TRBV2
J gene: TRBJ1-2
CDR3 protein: CASSEGTATNYGYTF

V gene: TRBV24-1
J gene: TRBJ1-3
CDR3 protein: CATSDLRDRAEENTIYF

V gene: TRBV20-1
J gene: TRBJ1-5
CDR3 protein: CSASSRYNQPQHF

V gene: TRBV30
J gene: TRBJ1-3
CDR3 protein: CAWSSGISGNTIYF

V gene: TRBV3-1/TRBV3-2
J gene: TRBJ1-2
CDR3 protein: CASSWNRGQGGGYTF

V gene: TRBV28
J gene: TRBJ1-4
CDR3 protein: CASSGRVTTNEKLFF

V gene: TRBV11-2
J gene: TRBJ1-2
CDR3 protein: CASQSQRGRGGYTF

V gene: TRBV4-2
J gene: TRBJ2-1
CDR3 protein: CASSQGGGARKNEQFF

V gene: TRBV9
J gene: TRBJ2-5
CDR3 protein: CASSPHATSGVETQYF

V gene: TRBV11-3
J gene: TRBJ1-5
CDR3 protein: CASRPNRDSVNQPQHF

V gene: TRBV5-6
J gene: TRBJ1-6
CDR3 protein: CASSWDSNSPLHF

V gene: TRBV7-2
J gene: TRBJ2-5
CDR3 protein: CASSQPGAGAETQYF

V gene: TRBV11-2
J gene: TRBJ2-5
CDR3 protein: CASSLTTGPRETQYF

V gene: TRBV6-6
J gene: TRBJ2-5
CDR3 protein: CASRTGGQETQYF